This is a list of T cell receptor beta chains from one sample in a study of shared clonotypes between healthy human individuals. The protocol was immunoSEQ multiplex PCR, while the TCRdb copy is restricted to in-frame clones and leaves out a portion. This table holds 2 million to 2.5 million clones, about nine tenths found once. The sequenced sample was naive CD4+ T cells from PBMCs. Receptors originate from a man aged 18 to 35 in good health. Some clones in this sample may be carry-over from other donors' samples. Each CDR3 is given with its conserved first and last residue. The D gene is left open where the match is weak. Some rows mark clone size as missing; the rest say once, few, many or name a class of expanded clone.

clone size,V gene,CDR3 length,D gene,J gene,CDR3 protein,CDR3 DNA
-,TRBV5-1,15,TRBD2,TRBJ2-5,CASSLLAGGQETQYF,TGCGCCAGCAGCTTACTAGCGGGAGGGCAAGAGACCCAGTACTTC
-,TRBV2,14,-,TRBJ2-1,CASRKLAEGAEQFF,TGTGCCAGCAGGAAACTAGCGGAGGGGGCGGAGCAGTTCTTC
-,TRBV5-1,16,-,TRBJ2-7,CASSLATGLSSYEQYF,TGCGCCAGCAGCTTGGCTACAGGGCTGAGCTCCTACGAGCAGTACTTC
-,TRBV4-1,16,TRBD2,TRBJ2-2,CASSQPLAGRTGELFF,TGCGCCAGCAGCCAACCGCTAGCGGGACGTACCGGGGAGCTGTTTTTT
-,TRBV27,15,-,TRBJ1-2,CASSFVTALPYGYTF,TGTGCCAGCAGTTTCGTGACAGCTCTTCCCTATGGCTACACCTTC
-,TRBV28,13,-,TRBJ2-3,CASSLSQTDTQYF,TGTGCCAGCAGTTTATCCCAGACAGATACGCAGTATTTT
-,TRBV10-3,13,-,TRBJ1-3,CAISVVSGNTIYF,TGTGCCATCAGTGTGGTCTCTGGAAACACCATATATTTT
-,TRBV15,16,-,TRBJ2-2,CATSREDPLVTGELFF,TGTGCCACCAGCAGAGAGGACCCATTAGTAACCGGGGAGCTGTTTTTT
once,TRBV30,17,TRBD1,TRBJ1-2,CAWSNSQGQGANYGYTF,TGTGCCTGGAGTAACTCCCAAGGACAGGGCGCTAACTATGGCTACACCTTC
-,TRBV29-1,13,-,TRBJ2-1,CSVEVQLYNEQFF,TGCAGCGTTGAGGTACAACTCTACAATGAGCAGTTCTTC
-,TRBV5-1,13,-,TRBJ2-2,CASSARITGELFF,TGCGCCAGCAGCGCACGAATCACCGGGGAGCTGTTTTTT
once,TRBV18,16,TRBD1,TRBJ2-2,CASSHDRDRGTGELFF,TGTGCCAGCTCACATGACCGGGACAGGGGCACCGGGGAGCTGTTTTTT
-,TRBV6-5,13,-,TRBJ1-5,CASSPGHYQPQHF,TGTGCCAGCAGCCCCGGACATTATCAGCCCCAGCATTTT
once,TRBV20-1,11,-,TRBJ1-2,CSARGPEGYTF,TGCAGTGCTAGAGGCCCCGAAGGCTACACCTTC
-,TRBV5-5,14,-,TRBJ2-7,CASSLYRSSYEQYF,TGTGCCAGCAGCTTGTATAGGTCCTCCTACGAGCAGTACTTC
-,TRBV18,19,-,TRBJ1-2,CASSPSTLGTSNGDYGYTF,TGTGCCAGCTCACCATCTACTCTCGGGACCTCCAACGGGGACTATGGCTACACCTTC
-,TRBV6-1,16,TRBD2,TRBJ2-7,CASSGLTSGSSYEQYF,TGTGCCAGCAGTGGACTGACTAGCGGATCATCCTACGAGCAGTACTTC
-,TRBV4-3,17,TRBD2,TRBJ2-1,CASSSGPGLAANNEQFF,TGCGCCAGCAGCTCCGGGCCCGGACTAGCCGCAAACAATGAGCAGTTCTTC
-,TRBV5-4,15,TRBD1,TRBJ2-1,CASSSRGREFDEQFF,TGTGCCAGCAGTAGCAGGGGGCGAGAATTTGATGAGCAGTTCTTC
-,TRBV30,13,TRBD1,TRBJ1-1,CAWSYSGTGMAFF,TGTGCCTGGAGTTACTCCGGGACAGGGATGGCTTTCTTT
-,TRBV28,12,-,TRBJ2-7,CASSFGRTKQYF,TGTGCCAGCAGTTTCGGGCGGACGAAACAGTACTTC
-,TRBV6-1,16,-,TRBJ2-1,CASSEVPTGYYNEQFF,TGTGCCAGCAGTGAAGTTCCGACAGGATATTACAATGAGCAGTTCTTC
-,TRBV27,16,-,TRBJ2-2,CASSPLGAPKTGELFF,TGTGCCAGCAGCCCCCTCGGCGCGCCTAAGACCGGGGAGCTGTTTTTT
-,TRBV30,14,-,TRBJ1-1,CAWSVFISYTEAFF,TGTGCCTGGAGTGTTTTTATATCTTACACTGAAGCTTTCTTT
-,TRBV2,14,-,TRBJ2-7,CASSDVVIGNEQYF,TGTGCCAGCAGTGACGTTGTCATTGGCAACGAGCAGTACTTC
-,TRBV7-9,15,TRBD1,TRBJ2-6,CASYRGQGQTNVLTF,TGTGCCAGTTACAGAGGCCAGGGACAGACCAACGTCCTGACTTTC
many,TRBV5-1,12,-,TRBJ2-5,CASSLGQETQYF,TGCGCCAGCAGCTTGGGCCAAGAGACCCAGTACTTC
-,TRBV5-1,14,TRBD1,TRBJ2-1,CASSAGTGNNEQFF,TGCGCCAGCAGCGCCGGGACAGGGAACAATGAGCAGTTCTTC
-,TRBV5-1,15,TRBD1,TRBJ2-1,CASSLAGQGRYEQFF,TGCGCCAGCAGCTTGGCCGGACAGGGTCGATATGAGCAGTTCTTC
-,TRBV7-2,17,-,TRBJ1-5,CASSLDTGNLGNQPQHF,TGTGCCAGCAGCTTAGATACAGGGAATTTGGGCAATCAGCCCCAGCATTTT
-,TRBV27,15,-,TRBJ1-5,CASSSGTGGNQPQHF,TGTGCCAGCAGTTCGGGGACCGGCGGCAATCAGCCCCAGCATTTT
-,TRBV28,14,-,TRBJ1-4,CATYHAGLREKLFF,TGTGCCACCTACCACGCGGGTTTAAGGGAAAAACTGTTTTTT
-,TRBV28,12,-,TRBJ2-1,CASSLWRRGGFF,TGTGCCAGCAGTTTATGGCGCAGGGGGGGATTCTTC
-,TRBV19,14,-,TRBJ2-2,CASSISSGAGELFF,TGTGCCAGTAGTATCTCCTCGGGCGCCGGGGAGCTGTTTTTT
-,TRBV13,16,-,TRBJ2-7,CASSFRGGSRSYEQYF,TGTGCCAGCAGCTTTAGGGGCGGTAGTAGGTCCTACGAGCAGTACTTC
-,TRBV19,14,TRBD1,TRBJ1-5,CASSEGQGNQPQHF,TGTGCCAGTAGTGAAGGACAGGGCAATCAGCCCCAGCATTTT
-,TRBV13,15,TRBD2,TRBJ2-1,CASSLGLAGKNEQFF,TGTGCCAGCAGCTTAGGACTAGCGGGAAAAAATGAGCAGTTCTTC
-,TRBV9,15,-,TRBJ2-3,CASSPRTASTDTQYF,TGTGCCAGCAGCCCAAGGACAGCCAGCACAGATACGCAGTATTTT
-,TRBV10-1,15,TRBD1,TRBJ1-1,CASSEVTGVNTEAFF,TGCGCCAGCAGTGAGGTTACAGGGGTGAACACTGAAGCTTTCTTT
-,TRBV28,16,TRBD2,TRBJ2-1,CASIWGTSGTNNEQFF,TGTGCCAGCATCTGGGGGACTAGCGGGACAAACAATGAGCAGTTCTTC
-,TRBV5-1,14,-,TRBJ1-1,CASSQLSMNTEAFF,TGCGCCAGCAGCCAGTTAAGCATGAACACTGAAGCTTTCTTT
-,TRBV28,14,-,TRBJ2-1,CASKQPEAYNEQFF,TGTGCCAGCAAGCAGCCCGAGGCGTACAATGAGCAGTTCTTC
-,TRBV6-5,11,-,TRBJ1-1,CASSRAGVAFF,TGTGCCAGCAGTCGGGCAGGGGTAGCTTTCTTT
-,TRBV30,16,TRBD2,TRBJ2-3,CAWSRAGLAVPDTQYF,TGTGCCTGGAGTCGTGCGGGACTAGCGGTCCCAGATACGCAGTATTTT
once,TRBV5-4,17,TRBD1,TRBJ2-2,CASSWGAGTGGTGELFF,TGTGCCAGCAGCTGGGGCGCCGGGACAGGGGGTACCGGGGAGCTGTTTTTT
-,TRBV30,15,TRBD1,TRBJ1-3,CAWSRDRGPGNTIYF,TGTGCCTGGAGCCGGGACAGGGGGCCCGGAAACACCATATATTTT
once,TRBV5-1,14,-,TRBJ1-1,CASSFEGMNTEAFF,TGCGCCAGCAGCTTCGAGGGGATGAACACTGAAGCTTTCTTT
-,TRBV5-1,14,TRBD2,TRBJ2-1,CASSLRLAGDEQFF,TGCGCCAGCAGCTTGCGACTAGCGGGAGATGAGCAGTTCTTC
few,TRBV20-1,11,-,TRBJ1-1,CSARRNTEAFF,TGCAGTGCTAGAAGGAACACTGAAGCTTTCTTT
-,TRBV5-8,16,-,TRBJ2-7,CASSWNAGFLRYEQYF,TGTGCCAGCAGCTGGAACGCGGGCTTTTTAAGGTACGAGCAGTACTTC
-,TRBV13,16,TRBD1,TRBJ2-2,CASSLNLGGYSGELFF,TGTGCCAGCAGCTTGAATTTAGGGGGCTATAGCGGGGAGCTGTTTTTT
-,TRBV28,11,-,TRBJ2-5,CASTDQETQYF,TGTGCCAGCACCGACCAAGAGACCCAGTACTTC
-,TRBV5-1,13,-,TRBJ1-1,CASSLVPDSGAFF,TGCGCCAGCAGCTTGGTGCCCGATTCCGGAGCTTTCTTT